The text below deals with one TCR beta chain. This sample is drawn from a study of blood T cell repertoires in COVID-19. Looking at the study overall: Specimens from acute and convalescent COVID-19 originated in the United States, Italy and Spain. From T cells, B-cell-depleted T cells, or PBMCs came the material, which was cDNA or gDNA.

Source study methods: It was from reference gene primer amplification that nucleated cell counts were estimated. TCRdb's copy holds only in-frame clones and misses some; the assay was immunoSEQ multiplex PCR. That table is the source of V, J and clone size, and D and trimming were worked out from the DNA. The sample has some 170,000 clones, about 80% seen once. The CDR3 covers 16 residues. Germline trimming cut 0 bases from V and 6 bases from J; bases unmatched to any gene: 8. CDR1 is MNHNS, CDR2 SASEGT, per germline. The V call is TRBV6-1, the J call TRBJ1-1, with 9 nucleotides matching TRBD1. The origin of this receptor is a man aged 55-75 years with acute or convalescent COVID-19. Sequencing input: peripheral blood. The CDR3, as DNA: TGTGCCAGCAGTGAAGCGACAGGGGGTCGGTCGCCTGAAGCTTTCTTT. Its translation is CASSEATGGRSPEAFF.